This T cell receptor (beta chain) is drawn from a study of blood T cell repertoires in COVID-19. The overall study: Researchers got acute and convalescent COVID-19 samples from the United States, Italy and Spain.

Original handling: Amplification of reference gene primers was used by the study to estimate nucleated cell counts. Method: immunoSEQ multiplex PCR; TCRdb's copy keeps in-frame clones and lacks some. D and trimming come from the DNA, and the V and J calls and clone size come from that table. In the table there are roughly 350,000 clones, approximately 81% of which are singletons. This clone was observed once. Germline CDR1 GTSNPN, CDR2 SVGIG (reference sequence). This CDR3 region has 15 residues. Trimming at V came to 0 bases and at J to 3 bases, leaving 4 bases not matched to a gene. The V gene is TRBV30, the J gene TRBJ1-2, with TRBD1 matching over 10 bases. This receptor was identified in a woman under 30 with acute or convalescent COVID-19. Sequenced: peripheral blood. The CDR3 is CAWSVGQGKDYGYTF. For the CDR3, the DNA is TGTGCCTGGAGTGTGGGACAGGGGAAAGACTATGGCTACACCTTC.